The 17 T cell receptor beta chains given below trace back to one sample, sequenced in a study of technical replicates of blood from a handful of donors. Sequenced by immunoSEQ multiplex PCR; TCRdb stores in-frame clones only, minus some. This sample has just over 15,000 clones, with approximately 80% found just once. Source material: PBMCs. All receptors derive from a human donor in good health.

The V call is TRBV29-1, the J call TRBJ2-1; TRBD2 matches 11 bases. Germline V CDR1 and CDR2: SQVTM, ANQGSEA. The ends lost 7 bases at V and 13 bases at J; junction bases unmatched: 15. The CDR3 sequence is 14 residues long. The CDR3 bases are TGCAGCGGACAACTAGCGGGAGAAGTCTTCGGACAGTTCTTC. It encodes CSGQLAGEVFGQFF.

The CDR3 nucleotides are TGTGCCAGCATCGCCGATTCCGGCGGGGAGCTGTTTTTT. Amino acid sequence: CASIADSGGELFF. The V call is TRBV2, the J call TRBJ2-2; D ambiguous. Between the trimmed V and J ends, which lost 7 bases and 7 bases, there was a span of 13 bases. Germline CDR1 reads SNHLY; CDR2 reads FYNNEI. The CDR3 is 13 residues long.

The chain couples TRBV6-5 to TRBJ1-1; TRBD1 agrees at 9 bases. The germline V gene has CDR1 MNHEY and CDR2 SVGAGI. The V segment lost 2 bases and the J segment 5 bases; nucleotides outside the gene matches: 6. The CDR3 has 15 residues. The CDR3 DNA reads TGTGCCAGCAGTTACGATGGACAGGGGAGGACTGAAGCTTTCTTT. It specifies CASSYDGQGRTEAFF.

The chain links TRBV5-4 to TRBJ2-1, with a possible D match to TRBD1 (6 bases). Germline loops: CDR1 SGHNT, CDR2 YYREEE (reference sequence). The CDR3 runs to 17 residues. V lost 0 bases and J 0 bases, leaving 13 bases between the germline ends. CDR3 sequence reads: CASSLGGPVSSYNEQFF. The CDR3 DNA reads TGTGCCAGCAGCTTGGGGGGGCCTGTGAGCTCCTACAATGAGCAGTTCTTC.

The gene calls are TRBV6-1 and TRBJ2-7; the match to TRBD1 covers 7 bases. CDR3 length: 13 residues. The germline gives CDR1 MNHNS, CDR2 SASEGT. The V segment lost 5 bases and the J segment 7 bases; nucleotides outside the gene matches: 8. The CDR3 DNA is TGTGCCAGCAGTCAGACAGGGCGGCGGGAGCAGTACTTC. The encoded protein is CASSQTGRREQYF.

This clone was found once. The gene calls are TRBV27 and TRBJ1-4; 7 nucleotides agree with TRBD1. Germline CDR1 MNHEY, CDR2 SMNVEV (reference sequence). There are 15 residues in the CDR3. V shed 8 bases and J 0 bases; nucleotides not matched to a gene: 6. The DNA of the CDR3 is TGTGCCAGCGGAAGGGGGCCAACAACTAATGAAAAACTGTTTTTT. This sequence encodes CASGRGPTTNEKLFF.

The rearrangement uses TRBV5-1 and TRBJ2-1, with TRBD2 matching over 10 bases. CDR1 SGHRS and CDR2 YFSETQ come from the germline V gene. The CDR3 has 16 residues. V shed 0 bases and J 7 bases; nucleotides not matched to a gene: 7. The DNA of the CDR3 is TGCGCCAGCAGCTTGGTAGCTAGCGGGAGTGGTAATGAGCAGTTCTTC. Translation: CASSLVASGSGNEQFF.

The chain joins TRBV7-9 to TRBJ1-2; D is possibly TRBD1 (6 bases). The CDR3 contains 14 residues. V lost 0 bases, J lost 2 bases, and 7 bases lay in between. CDR1 is SEHNR, CDR2 FQNEAQ, per germline (reference sequence). CDR3 sequence: CASSLAQGNYGYTF. The CDR3 DNA is TGTGCCAGCAGCTTAGCGCAGGGGAACTATGGCTACACCTTC.

This rearrangement joins TRBV19 to TRBJ1-4, with 10 bases fitting TRBD1. This CDR3 region has 19 residues. Per germline, CDR1 LNHDA and CDR2 SQIVND (reference sequence). J lost 2 bases, V lost 5 bases, and 14 bases had no gene match. CDR3 loop: CASSLDPLTGGATNEKLFF. In nucleotides, the CDR3 is TGTGCCAGTAGTCTCGACCCTCTGACAGGGGGCGCGACTAATGAAAAACTGTTTTTT.

The V gene is TRBV19, the J gene TRBJ1-5; maybe TRBD1 (5 bases). V gave up 3 bases and J gave up 4 bases, with 10 bases separating them. This CDR3 is 14 amino acids long. The germline CDR1 and CDR2 sequences are LNHDA and SQIVND (reference sequence). For the CDR3, the DNA is TGTGCCAGTAGTATCGCCAGGGCTAATCAGCCCCAGCATTTT. Amino acids: CASSIARANQPQHF.

The CDR3: CASSAKPTGGGSTDTQYF. The CDR3 nucleotides are TGCGCCAGCAGCGCGAAGCCGACAGGGGGCGGGAGCACAGATACGCAGTATTTT. The rearrangement links TRBV5-1 to TRBJ2-3; TRBD1 matches at 10 bases. The length of the CDR3 is 18 residues. V was pared by 4 bases and J by 0 bases, with 11 bases of the junction left unmatched. Germline V gene lookup returns CDR1 SGHRS and CDR2 YFSETQ.

The chain carries TRBV7-9 and TRBJ1-5, with D tentatively TRBD1 (6 bases). Trimming cost V 5 bases and J 0 bases, with 14 bases left between them. CDR1 is SEHNR and CDR2 is FQNEAQ in the germline V gene (reference sequence). The CDR3 contains 16 residues. Written as DNA, the CDR3 is TGTGCCAGCAGCCTCCTGACAGGCGGTAGCAATCAGCCCCAGCATTTT. It specifies CASSLLTGGSNQPQHF.

V and J are TRBV7-2 and TRBJ2-2, with 7 bases aligning to TRBD1. The CDR3 contains 15 residues. Germline V gene sequence: CDR1 SGHTA, CDR2 FQGNSA. The trim removed 5 bases at V and 0 bases at J, leaving 3 bases unmatched. CDR3 sequence reads: CASSDRASNTGELFF. The CDR3 DNA is TGTGCCAGCAGCGACAGGGCATCGAACACCGGGGAGCTGTTTTTT.

The genes are TRBV11-2 and TRBJ2-3, with TRBD1 matching over 9 bases. J lost 3 bases, V lost 1 base, and 5 bases had no gene match. Germline V gene lookup returns CDR1 SGHAT and CDR2 FQNNGV. This CDR3 spans 16 amino acids. CDR3 in DNA: TGTGCCAGCAGCTTAGTGGGGACAGGGAGGACAGATACGCAGTATTTT. Its translation is CASSLVGTGRTDTQYF.

The chain uses TRBV16 and TRBJ2-1; no reliable D call. The CDR3 length is 15 residues. CDR1 and CDR2 (germline): KGHSY, FQNENV. Deletions cut 3 bases from V and 5 bases from J, with 14 bases between. CDR3 DNA sequence: TGTGCCAGCAGCCACGGCGGAAAGAGAAACAATGAGCAGTTCTTC. As protein: CASSHGGKRNNEQFF. Drawing the rest from reference TRBV16 and TRBJ2-1, the complete variable domain is GEEVAQTPKHLVRGEGQKAKLYCAPIKGHSYVFWYQQVLKNEFKFLISFQNENVFDETGMPKERFSAKCLPNSPCSLEIQATKLEDSAVYFCASSHGGKRNNEQFFGPGTRLTVL.

The V and J genes are TRBV5-1 and TRBJ2-1, with TRBD2 matching over 8 bases. CDR3 length equals 13 residues. CDR1 and CDR2 (germline): SGHRS, YFSETQ. V was pared by 4 bases and J by 7 bases, with 4 bases of the junction left unmatched. DNA of the CDR3: TGCGCCAGCAGCCGGGGCGGGGGGAATGAGCAGTTCTTC. This translates into CASSRGGGNEQFF.

This chain joins TRBV6-5 and TRBJ1-1; tentative D call: TRBD1 (5 bases). V lost 10 bases, J lost 5 bases, and 14 bases lay in between. This CDR3 has 12 residues. In germline, CDR1 is MNHEY, CDR2 SVGAGI. The CDR3: CATHWGRTEAFF. The CDR3 coding sequence is TGTGCCACCCATTGGGGCAGGACTGAAGCTTTCTTT.